These 12 T cell receptor beta chains share one sample of origin, sequenced in a study of response to subunit inactivated influenza vaccine. Each CDR3 protein is one row after TCRdb ran MiXCR on the RT-PCR reads. The sample lists some 800,000 distinct CDR3 sequences, 20% to 25% occurring once. Sequences were derived from PBMCs from blood, sampled roughly 5 days after vaccination. Every receptor here comes from a man aged 50 to 59 who received an inactivated influenza vaccine.

This clonotype was observed a handful of times. The gene calls are TRBV5-1 and TRBJ2-2; 10 nucleotides match TRBD1. V shed 4 bases, J shed 4 bases, and the junction held 7 bases outside the gene matches. Germline CDR1 and CDR2: SGHRS and YFSETQ. CDR3 length: 16 residues. The CDR3 sequence: CASSPLTGGITGELFF. The CDR3 coding sequence is TGCGCCAGCAGCCCGCTGACAGGGGGCATCACCGGGGAGCTGTTTTTT. The full variable domain, in which reference TRBV5-1 and TRBJ2-2 provide the parts outside the CDR3, is KAGVTQTPRYLIKTRGQQVTLSCSPISGHRSVSWYQQTPGQGLQFLFEYFSETQRNKGNFPGRFSGRQFSNSRSEMNVSTLELGDSALYLCASSPLTGGITGELFFGEGSRLTVL.

This chain joins TRBV25-1 and TRBJ1-6; a weak D match, TRBD1 (5 bases). CDR1 is MGHDK and CDR2 is SYGVNS in the germline V gene. Trimming left V 0 bases short and J 10 bases short, with 13 bases between. The CDR3 length is 15 residues. DNA of the CDR3: TGTGCCAGCAGTGAATATGGGGGATTTGGGTCACCCCTCCACTTT. Translation gives CASSEYGGFGSPLHF.

This clonotype was counted only a few times. The rearrangement uses TRBV5-1 and TRBJ2-2, with TRBD1 identical over 11 bases. Per germline, CDR1 SGHRS and CDR2 YFSETQ. This CDR3 has 15 amino acids. J lost 7 bases, V lost 4 bases, and 6 bases had no gene match. The CDR3 reads CASSAGQGVYGELFF. The CDR3 DNA sequence: TGCGCCAGCAGCGCGGGACAGGGGGTGTACGGGGAGCTGTTTTTT.

This clonotype was counted only a few times. V and J are TRBV7-6 and TRBJ2-1; D perhaps matches TRBD2 (6 bases). Trimming took off 2 bases at V and 0 bases at J, with 8 bases between the two ends. CDR3 size: 15 residues. Germline CDR1 and CDR2: SGHVS and FNYEAQ. The CDR3 DNA is TGTGCCAGCAGCTTATTTAGCGGCTCCTACAATGAGCAGTTCTTC. It is translated as CASSLFSGSYNEQFF.

The gene calls are TRBV5-1 and TRBJ1-4, with TRBD1 identical over 8 bases. The junction had 9 bases not matched to a gene; V was cut back by 4 bases and J by 7 bases. This CDR3 has 15 residues. CDR1 and CDR2 (germline): SGHRS, YFSETQ. The DNA for the CDR3 is TGCGCCAGCAGCCCCGGACAGGGACGGGCTGAAAAACTGTTTTTT. It specifies CASSPGQGRAEKLFF.

About this clonotype: Being one base from a much bigger clone, this may be a read error. The gene calls are TRBV30 and TRBJ2-1; the D gene is possibly TRBD2 (7 bases). In germline, CDR1 is GTSNPN, CDR2 SVGIG (reference sequence). This CDR3 has 14 amino acids. With 1 base removed from V and 8 bases from J, the gap between germline ends came to 15 bases. The DNA of the CDR3 is TGTGCCTGGAGTGCGGGGGGCAGATTGGATGAGCAGTTCTTC. Translation gives CAWSAGGRLDEQFF.

At least ten counts were recorded for this clonotype. The chain couples TRBV29-1 to TRBJ2-1; D may be TRBD2 (6 bases). The CDR3 is made up of 12 amino acids. The germline gives CDR1 SQVTM, CDR2 ANQGSEA. V gave up 5 bases and J gave up 3 bases, with 8 bases separating them. CDR3 sequence reads: CSVSGGYNEQFF. The CDR3 DNA follows: TGCAGCGTTTCCGGGGGCTACAATGAGCAGTTCTTC.

V and J are TRBV6-2 or TRBV6-3 and TRBJ2-2; D might be TRBD1 (6 bases). V was trimmed by 11 bases and J by 5 bases, leaving 18 bases between them. The CDR3 runs to 14 residues. CDR1 and CDR2 (germline): MNHEY, SVGEGT. CDR3 DNA: TGTGCCGCCCGAGGGGACACTAAGACCGGGGAGCTGTTTTTT. Translating it yields CAARGDTKTGELFF.

The CDR3 sequence: CASSYSGGRPNYGYTF. The CDR3 DNA reads TGTGCCAGCAGTTATTCCGGGGGGCGACCTAACTATGGCTACACCTTC. V and J are TRBV6-5 and TRBJ1-2; D is possibly TRBD1 (6 bases). The ends were cut back, 3 bases at V and 0 bases at J, with 14 bases in the middle. The CDR3 consists of 16 residues. CDR1 and CDR2 from the germline V gene are MNHEY and SVGAGI.

The J gene is TRBJ2-1, the V gene TRBV20-1, with 13 bases identical to TRBD2. V trimming: 1 base; J trimming: 6 bases; junction bases outside the gene matches: 12. CDR3 length: 18 amino acids. CDR1 is DFQATT, CDR2 SNEGSKA, per germline (reference sequence). Here the CDR3 reads CSARASSTSGRAFNEQFF. For the CDR3, the DNA is TGCAGTGCTAGAGCATCCTCTACTAGCGGGAGGGCCTTCAATGAGCAGTTCTTC.

This clonotype was seen ten or more times. This chain uses TRBV9 with TRBJ2-1; the match to TRBD1 covers 8 bases. Trimming removed 3 bases from V and 4 bases from J; junction bases left unmatched: 0. Germline loops: CDR1 SGDLS, CDR2 YYNGEE. The CDR3 runs to 13 residues. The CDR3: CASSGTGYNEQFF. In DNA, the CDR3 is TGTGCCAGCAGCGGGACAGGGTACAATGAGCAGTTCTTC.

This chain joins TRBV28 and TRBJ2-3, with 8 bases matching TRBD1. This CDR3 is 17 amino acids long. V shed 5 bases and J 6 bases; nucleotides not matched to a gene: 16. Germline loops: CDR1 MDHEN, CDR2 SYDVKM. The CDR3 is CASSGQGDQIFLDTQYF. CDR3 nucleotides: TGTGCCAGCAGTGGACAGGGCGACCAGATATTCCTCGATACGCAGTATTTT.